This T cell receptor beta chain was identified during a study of blood T cell repertoires in COVID-19. Whole-study context: Some COVID-19 samples were acute and others convalescent; all came from the United States, Italy and Spain. The analysed material was cDNA or gDNA that came from T cells, B-cell-depleted T cells, or PBMCs.

Generated by immunoSEQ multiplex PCR, the TCRdb table keeps only in-frame clones and is missing some. The profile covers some 290,000 clones, with approximately 87% appearing a single time and over 9.5% taken by the ten largest. This CDR3 has 15 amino acids. Germline-derived CDR1 and CDR2 are MNHEY and SVGAGI. V lost 8 bases, J lost 1 base, and 8 bases stayed unmatched. One Seattle source followed patients from active infection through their disease course. The sequencing sample was made of peripheral blood. This sequence joins TRBV6-5 and TRBJ1-2, with 9 bases lining up with TRBD1. The receptor was isolated from a woman under 40 with COVID-19, enrolled during active disease. The CDR3 is CASGETGGDNYGYTF. DNA for the CDR3: TGTGCCAGCGGGGAAACAGGGGGCGATAACTATGGCTACACCTTC.